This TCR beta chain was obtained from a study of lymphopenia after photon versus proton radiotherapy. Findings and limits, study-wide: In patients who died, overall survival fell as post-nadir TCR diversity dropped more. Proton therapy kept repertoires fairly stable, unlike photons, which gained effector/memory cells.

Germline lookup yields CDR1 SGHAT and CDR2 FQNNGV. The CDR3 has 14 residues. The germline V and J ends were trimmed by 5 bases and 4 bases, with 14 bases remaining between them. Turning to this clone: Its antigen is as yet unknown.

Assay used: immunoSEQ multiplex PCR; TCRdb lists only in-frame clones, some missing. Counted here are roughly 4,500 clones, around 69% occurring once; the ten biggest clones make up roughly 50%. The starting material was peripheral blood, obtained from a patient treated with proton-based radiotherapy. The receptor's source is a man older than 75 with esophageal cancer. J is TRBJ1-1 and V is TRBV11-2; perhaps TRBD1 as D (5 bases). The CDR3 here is CASSPGGVITEAFF. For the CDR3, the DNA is TGTGCCAGCAGCCCCGGGGGGGTCATCACTGAAGCTTTCTTT.